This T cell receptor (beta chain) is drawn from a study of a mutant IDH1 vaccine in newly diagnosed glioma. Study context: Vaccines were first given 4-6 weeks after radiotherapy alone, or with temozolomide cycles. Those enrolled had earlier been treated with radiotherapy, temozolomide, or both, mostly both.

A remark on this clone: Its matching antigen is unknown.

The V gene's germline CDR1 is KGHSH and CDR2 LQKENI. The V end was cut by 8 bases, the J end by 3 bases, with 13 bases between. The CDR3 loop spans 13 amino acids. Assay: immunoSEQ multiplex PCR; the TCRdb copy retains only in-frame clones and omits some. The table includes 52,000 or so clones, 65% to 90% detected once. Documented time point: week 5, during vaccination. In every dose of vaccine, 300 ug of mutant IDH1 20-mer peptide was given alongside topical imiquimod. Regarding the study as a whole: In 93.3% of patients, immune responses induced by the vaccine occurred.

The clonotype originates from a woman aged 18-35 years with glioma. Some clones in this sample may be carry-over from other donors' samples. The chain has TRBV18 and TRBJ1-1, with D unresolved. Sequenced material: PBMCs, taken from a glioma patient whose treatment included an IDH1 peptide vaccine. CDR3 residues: CASAGDMDTEAFF. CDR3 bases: TGTGCCAGCGCCGGGGATATGGACACTGAAGCTTTCTTT.